This T cell receptor beta chain is from a study of shared clonotypes between healthy human individuals. Naive CD45RA+ and memory CD45RA-negative subsets were split from CD4+ cells. In germline, CDR1 is LNHNV, CDR2 YYDKDF (reference sequence). The CDR3 loop spans 15 amino acids. The V end was cut by 2 bases, the J end by 4 bases, with 15 bases between. Profiling relied on immunoSEQ multiplex PCR, and the TCRdb table lists in-frame clones only, not all of them. The sample lists some 1,400,000 clones, over 95% seen once, with roughly 1.2% in the top ten. The rearrangement links TRBV15 to TRBJ2-7, with D perhaps TRBD1 (6 bases). The sequence was collected from a young man in good health. The sample comprised naive CD4+ T cells sorted from blood. Stated subset: CD45RA+ positively selected. CDR3 sequence (DNA): TGTGCCACCAGCAGACAGGGGCCCCTCTCTTACGAGCAGTACTTC. This translates into CATSRQGPLSYEQYF.